These T cell receptor beta chains were read from a single sample in a study of cytomegalovirus exposure and HLA in healthy donors. Assay: immunoSEQ multiplex PCR; the TCRdb copy retains only in-frame clones and omits some. The repertoire holds 130,000 or so clones, with around 78% as singletons. The sample consisted of PBMCs. The receptors come from a young woman in good health and CMV-seronegative. CDR3s include the opening cysteine and the closing phenylalanine or tryptophan.

V: TRBV10-3
J: TRBJ1-1
CDR3: CAISGNRGQGHTEAFF

V: TRBV30
J: TRBJ1-2
CDR3: CAWSRPNRIRSGYTF

V: TRBV2
J: TRBJ2-7
CDR3: CASTMRPPDTQQYF

V: TRBV7-9
J: TRBJ2-1
CDR3: CASSSGGVYNEQFF

V: TRBV28
J: TRBJ1-5
CDR3: CASKRSNQPQHF

V: TRBV5-6
J: TRBJ2-7
CDR3: CASSFQADEQYF

V: TRBV6-6
J: TRBJ2-7
CDR3: CASSFDYSYEQYF

V: TRBV2
J: TRBJ1-2
CDR3: CASSEGIPKYGYTF

V: TRBV6-5
J: TRBJ2-7
CDR3: CASGRDYEQYF

V: TRBV5-1
J: TRBJ2-5
CDR3: CASSLRTSGRPTQETQYF

V: TRBV6-5
J: TRBJ2-2
CDR3: CASSYSSQGGGELFF